The 22 T cell receptor beta chains in this list originate from one sample, sequenced in a study of blood T cells in healthy people across ages. Primers used in a second PCR of about 7 to 12 cycles were a sample-barcoded 5' primer and a J-beta primer mix. TCRdb fed the 5' RACE reads into MiXCR, producing one record per CDR3 protein. Counted here are more than 1.4 million distinct CDR3 sequences, around 39% occurring once; the ten biggest clones make up 7.9%. The sequencing input was blood. The receptors originated from a woman aged 18-30 years in good health.

The chain combines TRBV27 with TRBJ2-3, with 8 bases lining up with TRBD2. The CDR3 consists of 14 residues. V dropped 7 bases and J dropped 0; count of bases not matched to a gene: 3. Germline V CDR1 and CDR2: MNHEY, SMNVEV (reference sequence). The CDR3: CASNRGGSTDTQYF. CDR3 coding DNA: TGTGCCAGCAACCGGGGGGGGAGCACAGATACGCAGTATTTT.

The chain has TRBV27 and TRBJ1-5, with 7 bases that match TRBD1. The CDR3 length is 15 residues. With 4 bases clipped from V and 7 bases from J, the junction kept 10 bases outside the gene matches. Looked up from germline, CDR1 is MNHEY and CDR2 is SMNVEV (reference sequence). CDR3 protein: CASSSGDRLGQPQHF. The CDR3 DNA sequence: TGTGCCAGCAGTTCGGGGGACAGATTGGGGCAGCCCCAGCATTTT.

The chain is built from TRBV7-6 and TRBJ2-4; tentative D call: TRBD2 (5 bases). The J call may be in error: the DNA end matches TRBJ2-7 better. Germline lookup yields CDR1 SGHVS and CDR2 FNYEAQ. CDR3 length: 12 residues. The CDR3 DNA follows: TGTGCCAGCAGCCCAGTGAGCGGCGAGCAGTACTTC. Protein: CASSPVSGEQYF.

The CDR3: CASSLEGTGFGYTF. DNA for the CDR3: TGTGCCAGCAGCTTAGAAGGGACGGGGTTCGGCTACACCTTC. The chain couples TRBV7-9 to TRBJ1-2; a weak D match, TRBD1 (5 bases). Germline assignment: CDR1 SEHNR and CDR2 FQNEAQ (reference sequence). This CDR3 comprises 14 residues. The ends were cut back, 1 base at V and 8 bases at J, with 14 bases in the middle.

The rearrangement joins TRBV6-2 or TRBV6-3 to TRBJ2-3; TRBD2 agrees at 7 bases. Germline V CDR1 and CDR2: MNHEY, SVGEGT. The CDR3 contains 15 residues. V lost 6 bases to trimming and J lost 2 bases; unmatched junction nucleotides: 8. CDR3 bases: TGTGCCAGCAGAACACGACTAGCCTTCACAGATACGCAGTATTTT. Protein: CASRTRLAFTDTQYF.

In its sample, this clonotype was seen a few times. The CDR3 nucleotides read TGCGCCAGCAGCTTGTCGGGACAGGCCACGTTTAGCTATGGCTACACCTTC. Encoded protein: CASSLSGQATFSYGYTF. The rearrangement joins TRBV5-1 to TRBJ1-2; 8 nucleotides line up with TRBD1. Trimming at V came to 1 base and at J to 4 bases, leaving 12 bases not matched to a gene. The CDR3 has 17 amino acids. The germline V gene encodes CDR1 SGHRS and CDR2 YFSETQ.

The chain has TRBV7-9 and TRBJ2-5; D unresolved. The germline gives CDR1 SEHNR, CDR2 FQNEAQ (reference sequence). This CDR3 comprises 14 residues. V was trimmed by 2 bases and J by 1 base, leaving 8 bases between them. The CDR3, as DNA: TGTGCCAGCAGCTTACGAAACAGCCAAGAGACCCAGTACTTC. This sequence encodes CASSLRNSQETQYF.

CDR3 bases: TGTGCCAGCAGCTCATCGGGACTCACCAAATCCGGCGAGCAGTACTTC. Protein product: CASSSSGLTKSGEQYF. V and J are TRBV7-3 and TRBJ2-5; a weak D match, TRBD2 (6 bases). The DNA end lines up better with TRBJ2-7; the J call may be wrong. CDR1 and CDR2 (germline): SGHTA, FQGTGA. The CDR3 has 16 amino acids.

The chain links TRBV28 to TRBJ2-4, with D maybe TRBD2 (6 bases). The J call may not be correct, given that the DNA end is closer to TRBJ2-7. This CDR3 comprises 14 residues. Germline V gives CDR1 MDHEN, CDR2 SYDVKM. CDR3 region: CASRRPSAHYEQYF. In nucleotides, the CDR3 is TGTGCCAGCAGGAGGCCTAGCGCTCACTACGAGCAGTACTTC.

V is TRBV15 and J is TRBJ2-1, with 8 bases lining up with TRBD2. CDR1 and CDR2 (germline): LNHNV, YYDKDF (reference sequence). Germline trimming cut 0 bases from V and 15 bases from J; bases unmatched to any gene: 7. There are 13 residues in the CDR3. CDR3 protein: CATSRDRREGRFF. CDR3 nucleotides: TGTGCCACCAGCAGAGATCGACGGGAGGGCCGGTTCTTC. The complete variable domain, with remaining parts taken from reference TRBV15 and TRBJ2-1, reads DAMVIQNPRYQVTQFGKPVTLSCSQTLNHNVMYWYQQKSSQAPKLLFHYYDKDFNNEADTPDNFQSRRPNTSFCFLDIRSPGLGDTAMYLCATSRDRREGRFFGPGTRLTVL.

This clonotype was seen a few times. The chain has TRBV20-1 and TRBJ2-7; a weak D match, TRBD2 (6 bases). The V end lost 2 bases, the J end lost 1 base, and 12 bases lay between the germline ends. CDR1 DFQATT and CDR2 SNEGSKA come from the germline V gene (reference sequence). The CDR3 consists of 14 residues. This chain's CDR3 is CSARPGLLSYEQYF. The CDR3 region has the DNA TGCAGTGCTAGACCGGGACTGCTATCCTACGAGCAGTACTTC.

This clonotype was detected only a few times. The chain recombines TRBV15 with TRBJ2-5, with D unresolved. The J call may be faulty, since TRBJ2-7 better matches the DNA end. Germline values: CDR1 LNHNV, CDR2 YYDKDF (reference sequence). The length of the CDR3 is 13 residues. CDR3 sequence (DNA): TGTGCCACCAGCAGAGATGAGTTGGTCGAGCAGTACTTC. Translated: CATSRDELVEQYF.

V usage is TRBV5-1 and J usage is TRBJ2-2; 8 bases are shared with TRBD2. Germline V CDR1 and CDR2: SGHRS, YFSETQ. Unmatched junction bases numbered 5, after V lost 4 bases and J lost 3 bases. The CDR3 totals 15 residues. CDR3 loop: CASSQRGPYTGELFF. As DNA, the CDR3 is TGCGCCAGCAGCCAGCGGGGGCCTTACACCGGGGAGCTGTTTTTT.

The rearrangement links TRBV7-8 to TRBJ1-5, with a tentative D call TRBD1 (5 bases). The CDR3 covers 18 residues. The V end was cut by 5 bases, the J end by 1 base, with 21 bases between. The germline V gene has CDR1 SGHVS and CDR2 FQNEAQ. As DNA, the CDR3 is TGTGCCAGCAGCACGTCGGTGGACATCCCAAGGAGCAATCAGCCCCAGCATTTT. This sequence encodes CASSTSVDIPRSNQPQHF.

This clonotype was detected only a few times. The rearrangement uses TRBV11-1 and TRBJ2-4; D tentatively fits TRBD1 or TRBD2 (5 bases each). The germline V gene encodes CDR1 SGHAT and CDR2 FQDESV (reference sequence). V gave up 4 bases and J gave up 8 bases, with 15 bases separating them. The CDR3 sequence is 14 residues long. The CDR3, as DNA: TGTGCCAGCAGCTCCCCCCGAGGGGCGGACATTCAGTACTTC. Translated, it gives CASSSPRGADIQYF.

CDR3 sequence (DNA): TGTGCCAGCAAGCGGTCGGTAGACTCCTACGAGCAGTACTTC. Protein sequence: CASKRSVDSYEQYF. The rearrangement uses TRBV6-1 and TRBJ2-7, with D possibly being TRBD2 (5 bases). The germline V gene encodes CDR1 MNHNS and CDR2 SASEGT. V was trimmed by 7 bases and J by 0 bases, leaving 13 bases between them. The CDR3 sequence is 14 residues long.

This chain connects TRBV7-6 to TRBJ2-3, with D possibly being TRBD1 or TRBD2 (5 bases each). Germline assignment: CDR1 SGHVS and CDR2 FNYEAQ. The ends were cut back, 6 bases at V and 6 bases at J, with 16 bases in the middle. This CDR3 region has 14 residues. CDR3 protein: CASRSGRNADTQYF. The CDR3 DNA sequence: TGTGCCAGCAGATCGGGACGAAACGCCGATACGCAGTATTTT.

The chain combines TRBV20-1 with TRBJ2-4; possibly TRBD2 for D (5 bases). Looked up from germline, CDR1 is DFQATT and CDR2 is SNEGSKA (reference sequence). The V end lost 3 bases, the J end lost 1 base, and 16 bases lay between the germline ends. This CDR3 spans 16 amino acids. This CDR3 reads CSARKGVDWAKNIQYF. The CDR3 DNA reads as TGCAGTGCTAGGAAGGGAGTAGATTGGGCCAAAAACATTCAGTACTTC.

The chain carries TRBV20-1 and TRBJ2-1; D remains unclear. The CDR3 has 14 residues. CDR1 is DFQATT, CDR2 SNEGSKA, per germline (reference sequence). V dropped 1 base and J dropped 13 bases, with 20 bases sitting between them. The CDR3 here is CSARGGLVLETQFF. The CDR3 DNA is TGCAGTGCTAGAGGGGGATTAGTTCTGGAGACCCAGTTCTTC.

This clonotype appeared a few times. The chain employs TRBV12-3 or TRBV12-4 and TRBJ2-5; possible D gene TRBD1, 6 bases. V was shortened by 7 bases and J by 3 bases, with 12 bases between the two germline ends. This CDR3 has 13 residues. CDR3 coding DNA: TGTGCCAGCATACACCCAGGGGAAGAGACCCAGTACTTC. Encoded protein: CASIHPGEETQYF.

The chain employs TRBV3-1 and TRBJ1-2; tentatively, D is TRBD1 (5 bases). Trimming removed 1 base at V and 0 bases at J, with 15 bases between. The germline gives CDR1 LGHDT, CDR2 YNNKEL (reference sequence). The CDR3 loop spans 17 amino acids. The DNA for the CDR3 is TGTGCCAGCAGCCAAGGATCCCTGGGGCACTCTAACTATGGCTACACCTTC. Translated: CASSQGSLGHSNYGYTF.

Note on this clonotype: The junction differs from germline at one of its ends, possibly a read error. J is TRBJ2-2 and V is TRBV20-1; 16 nucleotides agree with TRBD2. Germline assignment: CDR1 DFQATT and CDR2 SNEGSKA (reference sequence). This CDR3 region has 20 residues. CDR3 nucleotide sequence: TGTAGTGCCAGTTTACCAGCCGGGACTAGCGGGGGGGGAAACACCGGGGAGCTGTTTTTT. This translates into CSASLPAGTSGGGNTGELFF.